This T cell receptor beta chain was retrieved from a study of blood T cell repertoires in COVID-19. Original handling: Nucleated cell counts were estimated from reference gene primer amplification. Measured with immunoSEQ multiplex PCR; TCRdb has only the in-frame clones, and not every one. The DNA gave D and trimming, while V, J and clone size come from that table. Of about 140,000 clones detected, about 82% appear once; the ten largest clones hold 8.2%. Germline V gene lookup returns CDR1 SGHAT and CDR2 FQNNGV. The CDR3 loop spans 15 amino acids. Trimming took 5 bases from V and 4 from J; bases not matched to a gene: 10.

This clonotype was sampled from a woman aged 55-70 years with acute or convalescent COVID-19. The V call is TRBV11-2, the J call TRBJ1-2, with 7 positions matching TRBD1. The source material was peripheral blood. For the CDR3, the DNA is TGTGCCAGCAGCCCCAGACAGGGAATGAGCTATGGCTACACCTTC. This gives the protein CASSPRQGMSYGYTF.